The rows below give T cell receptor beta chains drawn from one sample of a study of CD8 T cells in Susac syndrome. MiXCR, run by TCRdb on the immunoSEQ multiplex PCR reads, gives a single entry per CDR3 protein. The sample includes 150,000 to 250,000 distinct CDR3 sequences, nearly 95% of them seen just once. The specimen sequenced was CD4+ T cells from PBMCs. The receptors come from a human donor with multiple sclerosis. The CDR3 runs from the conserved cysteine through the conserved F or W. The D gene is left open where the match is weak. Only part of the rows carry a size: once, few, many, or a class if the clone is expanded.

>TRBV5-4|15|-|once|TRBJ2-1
CASSSKAAPYNEQFF
TGTGCCAGCAGCTCAAAAGCGGCCCCCTACAATGAGCAGTTCTTC
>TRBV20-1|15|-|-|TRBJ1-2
CSTISGTSLGGGYTF
TGCAGTACAATCTCCGGGACATCCCTTGGAGGTGGCTACACCTTC
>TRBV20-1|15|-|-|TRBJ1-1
CSARVGAHPNTEAFF
TGCAGTGCTAGAGTTGGGGCGCATCCTAACACTGAAGCTTTCTTT
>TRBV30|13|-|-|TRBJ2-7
CAWRFHSAYEQYF
TGTGCCTGGAGATTTCACTCCGCCTACGAGCAGTACTTC
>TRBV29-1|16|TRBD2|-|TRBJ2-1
CSVYSQLAEGDNEQFF
TGCAGCGTCTACAGCCAACTAGCGGAGGGAGACAATGAGCAGTTCTTC
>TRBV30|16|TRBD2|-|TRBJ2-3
CAWSVRLAGSTDTQYF
TGTGCCTGGAGTGTACGTCTAGCGGGGAGCACAGATACGCAGTATTTT
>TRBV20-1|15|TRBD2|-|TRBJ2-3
CSAANPAGITDTQYF
TGCAGTGCGGCCAACCCAGCGGGGATTACAGATACGCAGTATTTT
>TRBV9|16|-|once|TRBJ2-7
CASSVGPGQPPQEQYF
TGTGCCAGCAGCGTAGGTCCCGGACAGCCCCCCCAGGAGCAGTACTTC
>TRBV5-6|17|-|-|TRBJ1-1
CASSLGWGTTMNTEAFF
TGTGCCAGCAGCTTGGGATGGGGAACAACTATGAACACTGAAGCTTTCTTT
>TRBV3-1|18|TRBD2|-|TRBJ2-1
CASSQELAGGSSYNEQFF
TGTGCCAGCAGCCAAGAACTAGCGGGAGGTTCGTCCTACAATGAGCAGTTCTTC
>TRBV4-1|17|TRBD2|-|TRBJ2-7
CASSQGPAGGDSYEQYF
TGCGCCAGCAGCCAAGGTCCTGCGGGAGGGGACTCATACGAGCAGTACTTC
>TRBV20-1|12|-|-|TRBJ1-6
CSARDRVGPLHF
TGCAGTGCTAGAGATCGGGTGGGCCCCCTCCACTTT
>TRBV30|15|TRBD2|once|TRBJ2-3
CASTPRGRIADTQYF
TGTGCCTCGACACCTCGCGGGAGGATCGCAGATACGCAGTATTTT
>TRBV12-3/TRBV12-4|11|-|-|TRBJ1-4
CASSFYEKLFF
TGTGCCAGCAGTTTTTACGAAAAACTGTTTTTT
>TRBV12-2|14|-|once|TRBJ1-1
CASRLQGVNTEAFF
TGTGCAAGTCGCTTACAGGGCGTGAACACTGAAGCTTTCTTT
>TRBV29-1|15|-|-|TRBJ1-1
CSVGGPRRMNTEAFF
TGCAGCGTTGGAGGGCCCCGGCGGATGAACACTGAAGCTTTCTTT
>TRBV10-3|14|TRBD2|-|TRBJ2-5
CAISSLGGRETQYF
TGTGCCATCAGCTCGCTGGGAGGGAGGGAGACCCAGTACTTC
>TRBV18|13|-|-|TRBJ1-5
CASSPDQVQPQHF
TGTGCCAGCTCACCAGATCAAGTTCAGCCCCAGCATTTT
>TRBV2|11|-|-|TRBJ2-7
CASSDLGEQYF
TGTGCCAGCAGTGACCTTGGCGAGCAGTACTTC
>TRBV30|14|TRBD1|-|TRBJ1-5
CAWTSGQQNQPQHF
TGTGCCTGGACCTCGGGACAGCAAAATCAGCCCCAGCATTTT
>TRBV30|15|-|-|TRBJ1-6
CAWDPGHRYNSPLHF
TGTGCCTGGGACCCGGGACATCGCTATAATTCACCCCTCCACTTT
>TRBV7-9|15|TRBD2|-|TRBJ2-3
CASTTSGGNTDTQYF
TGTGCCAGCACGACTAGCGGGGGGAACACAGATACGCAGTATTTT
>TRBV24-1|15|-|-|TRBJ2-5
CATSDSRTWEETQYF
TGTGCCACCAGTGACTCGAGAACCTGGGAAGAGACCCAGTACTTC
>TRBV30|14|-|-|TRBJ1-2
CAWSQDRTYYGYTF
TGTGCCTGGAGTCAAGACAGGACCTACTATGGCTACACCTTC
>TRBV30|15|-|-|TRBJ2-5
CAWSVEALYQETQYF
TGTGCCTGGAGTGTTGAGGCTTTGTACCAAGAGACCCAGTACTTC
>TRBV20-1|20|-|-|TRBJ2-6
CSARKAPGGLRFSGANVLTF
TGCAGTGCTAGAAAGGCACCGGGGGGCCTTAGGTTCTCTGGGGCCAACGTCCTGACTTTC
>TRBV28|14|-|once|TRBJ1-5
CASSLYSSDQPQHF
TGTGCCAGCAGTTTATATTCGTCGGATCAGCCCCAGCATTTT
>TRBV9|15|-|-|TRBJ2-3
CASRPTGFLTDTQYF
TGTGCCAGCAGGCCGACAGGTTTCCTCACAGATACGCAGTATTTT
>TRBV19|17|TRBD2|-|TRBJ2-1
CASRDTRLAGYYNEQFF
TGTGCCAGTAGAGACACTCGACTAGCGGGATACTACAATGAGCAGTTCTTC
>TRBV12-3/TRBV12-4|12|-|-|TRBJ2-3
CASGPWTDTQYF
TGTGCCAGCGGCCCTTGGACCGATACGCAGTATTTT
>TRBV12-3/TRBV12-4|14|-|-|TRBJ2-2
CASSFKREAGELFF
TGTGCCAGCAGTTTTAAAAGGGAGGCCGGGGAGCTGTTTTTT
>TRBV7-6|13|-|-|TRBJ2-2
CASSPQLTGELFF
TGTGCCAGCAGCCCACAGCTTACCGGGGAGCTGTTTTTT
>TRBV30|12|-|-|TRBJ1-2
CAWSKGTFGYTF
TGTGCCTGGAGCAAGGGAACGTTCGGCTACACCTTC
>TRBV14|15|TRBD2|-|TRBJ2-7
CASSQMTGGSYEQYF
TGTGCCAGCAGCCAAATGACGGGAGGATCCTACGAGCAGTACTTC
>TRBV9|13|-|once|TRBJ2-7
CASSEDPAGEQYF
TGTGCCAGCAGCGAGGACCCGGCGGGCGAGCAGTACTTC
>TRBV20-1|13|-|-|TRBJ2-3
CSARELLLDTQYF
TGCAGTGCTAGGGAACTCTTGCTCGATACGCAGTATTTT
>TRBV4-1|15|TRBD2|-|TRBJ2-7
CASRLLGRGSYEQYF
TGCGCCAGCAGACTATTGGGGCGGGGGTCCTACGAGCAGTACTTC
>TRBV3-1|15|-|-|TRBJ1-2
CASSQERTDNYGYTF
TGTGCCAGCAGCCAAGAGAGGACAGACAACTATGGCTACACCTTC
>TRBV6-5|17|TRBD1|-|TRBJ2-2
CASSYPFGQGATGELFF
TGTGCCAGCAGTTACCCTTTTGGACAGGGGGCGACCGGGGAGCTGTTTTTT
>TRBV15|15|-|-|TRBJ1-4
CATSRAQGANEKLFF
TGTGCCACCAGCAGAGCTCAAGGAGCAAATGAAAAACTGTTTTTT
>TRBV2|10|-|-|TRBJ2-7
CASSDGEQYF
TGTGCCAGCAGTGATGGCGAGCAGTACTTC
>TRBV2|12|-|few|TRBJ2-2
CANGGDTGELFF
TGTGCCAACGGTGGGGACACCGGGGAGCTGTTTTTT
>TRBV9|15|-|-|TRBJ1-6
CASSARGGGGSPLHF
TGTGCCAGCAGCGCCCGAGGGGGGGGCGGTTCACCCCTCCACTTT
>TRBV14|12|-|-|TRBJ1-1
CASSQVGTEAFF
TGTGCCAGCAGCCAAGTCGGGACTGAAGCTTTCTTT
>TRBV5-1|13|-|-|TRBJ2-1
CASSRTLGNEQFF
TGCGCCAGCAGTCGGACCCTAGGGAATGAGCAGTTCTTC
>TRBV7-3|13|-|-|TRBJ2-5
CASSAKYQETQYF
TGTGCCAGCAGCGCAAAGTACCAAGAGACCCAGTACTTC
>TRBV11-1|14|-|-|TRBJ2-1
CASSPAGILNEQFF
TGTGCCAGCAGCCCGGCGGGGATCTTGAATGAGCAGTTCTTC
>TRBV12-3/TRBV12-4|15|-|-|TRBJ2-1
CASRTLLGLYNEQFF
TGTGCCAGCAGGACGCTATTGGGACTCTACAATGAGCAGTTCTTC
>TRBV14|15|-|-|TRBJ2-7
CASSAYDSASYEQYF
TGTGCCAGCAGCGCTTACGATAGCGCTTCCTACGAGCAGTACTTC